The 19 T cell receptor beta chains below were found in one sample sequenced in a study of PD-L1 blockade in urothelial cancer. Data came from immunoSEQ multiplex PCR; TCRdb stores just in-frame clones and leaves some out. The sample lists some 84,000 clones; about 81% were seen once. The material sequenced was PBMCs, taken around atezolizumab (anti-PD-L1) treatment. The receptors derive from a man between 65 and 85 years old with urothelial cancer.

The chain couples TRBV2 to TRBJ1-5; no reliable D call. CDR3 size: 13 residues. CDR1 and CDR2 (germline): SNHLY, FYNNEI. V was trimmed by 4 bases and J by 3 bases, leaving 7 bases between them. For the CDR3, the DNA is TGTGCCAGCAGTGTGCAGTACAATCAGCCCCAGCATTTT. It encodes CASSVQYNQPQHF.

V is TRBV6-5 and J is TRBJ1-6; 8 bases fit TRBD1. The CDR3 has 15 amino acids. Germline V gives CDR1 MNHEY, CDR2 SVGAGI. V lost 6 bases and J lost 6; bases outside the gene matches: 7. The CDR3 nucleotides are TGTGCCAGCAGAACCCGACAGGGGATTAATTCACCCCTCCACTTT. This sequence encodes CASRTRQGINSPLHF.

This sequence joins TRBV6-4 and TRBJ1-5, with D hard to call. Germline V gene sequence: CDR1 MRHNA, CDR2 SNTAGT. The CDR3 extends over 18 amino acids. Trimming cost V 0 bases and J 0 bases, with 15 bases left between them. The CDR3 nucleotides read TGTGCCAGCAGTGACTCGCAGATATCTCGTTATAGCAATCAGCCCCAGCATTTT. Protein product: CASSDSQISRYSNQPQHF.

Of note for this clone: Germline is not matched at one junction end, which may reflect a read error. The chain couples TRBV7-9 to TRBJ1-2; 7 nucleotides line up with TRBD1. This CDR3 region has 15 residues. Germline V lookup: CDR1 SEHNR, CDR2 FQNEAQ (reference sequence). DNA for the CDR3: TGTGCCAGCACCTTAGGGACAGAGACTAACTATGGCTACACCTTC. Its protein product is CASTLGTETNYGYTF. Full variable domain (outside the CDR3, taken from reference TRBV7-9 and TRBJ1-2): DTGVSQNPRHKITKRGQNVTFRCDPISEHNRLYWYRQTLGQGPEFLTYFQNEAQLEKSRLLSDRFSAERPKGSFSTLEIQRTEQGDSAMYLCASTLGTETNYGYTFGSGTRLTVV.

The genes are TRBV7-2 and TRBJ2-3; 8 bases are shared with TRBD1. The CDR3 spans 16 residues. Germline CDR1 reads SGHTA; CDR2 reads FQGNSA. Unmatched junction bases numbered 7, after V lost 2 bases and J lost 3 bases. The CDR3 protein is CASSLFPGGATDTQYF. CDR3 in DNA: TGTGCCAGCAGCTTATTCCCAGGGGGCGCAACAGATACGCAGTATTTT.

The CDR3 is CASSRTGKEQFF. The CDR3 DNA follows: TGTGCCAGCAGCCGGACAGGGAAAGAGCAGTTCTTC. This chain joins TRBV7-2 and TRBJ2-1; 8 nucleotides align to TRBD1. The CDR3 totals 12 residues. Germline assignment: CDR1 SGHTA and CDR2 FQGNSA. V was pared by 5 bases and J by 10 bases, with 4 bases of the junction left unmatched.

The chain joins TRBV10-1 to TRBJ2-7, with TRBD2 matching 13 bases. The J segment lost 3 bases and the V segment lost 9 bases, leaving 8 bases of the junction unmatched. The CDR3 length is 15 residues. The germline V gene encodes CDR1 WNHNN and CDR2 SYGVQD (reference sequence). The CDR3 DNA reads TGCGCCAGTGGAGGACTAGCGGGAGATGTCTACGAGCAGTACTTC. It is translated as CASGGLAGDVYEQYF.

V is TRBV4-2 and J is TRBJ1-1, with 7 bases lining up with TRBD1. V lost 0 bases, J lost 5 bases, and 6 bases stayed unmatched. The CDR3 is 15 amino acids. Germline-derived CDR1 and CDR2 are LGHNA and YNFKEQ. The CDR3 nucleotides are TGTGCCAGCAGCCAAGATCGACAGGGAAGAACTGAAGCTTTCTTT. Encoded protein: CASSQDRQGRTEAFF.

The chain carries TRBV5-4 and TRBJ2-7; D gene ambiguous. Trimming cost V 0 bases and J 0 bases, with 10 bases left between them. This CDR3 has 15 residues. The germline V gene has CDR1 SGHNT and CDR2 YYREEE (reference sequence). The CDR3 sequence: CASSLESSSSYEQYF. The DNA for the CDR3 is TGTGCCAGCAGCTTGGAAAGTTCGAGCTCCTACGAGCAGTACTTC.

A remark on this clone: This sample also contains other DNA sequences that code for the same CDR3. The V call is TRBV18, the J call TRBJ2-7; TRBD2 matches 13 bases. Per germline, CDR1 KGHSH and CDR2 LQKENI. This CDR3 has 16 amino acids. The junction had 3 bases not matched to a gene; V was cut back by 3 bases and J by 1 base. Here the CDR3 reads CASSPGTSGESYEQYF. The CDR3 DNA follows: TGTGCCAGCTCACCGGGGACTAGCGGGGAGTCCTACGAGCAGTACTTC.

The chain recombines TRBV6-6 with TRBJ2-7, with a weak D call TRBD1 (5 bases). Trimming took off 2 bases at V and 4 bases at J, with 12 bases between the two ends. The CDR3 consists of 14 residues. Per the germline V gene, CDR1 is MNHNY and CDR2 is SVGAGI (reference sequence). As DNA, the CDR3 is TGTGCCAGCAGTTACCCCGGACAAGGATACGAGCAGTACTTC. It encodes CASSYPGQGYEQYF.

The sample holds one count of this clone. The J gene is TRBJ2-5, the V gene TRBV5-4; TRBD2 might be the D (5 bases). This CDR3 has 13 amino acids. CDR1 SGHNT and CDR2 YYREEE come from the germline V gene (reference sequence). V gave up 1 base and J gave up 4 bases, with 8 bases separating them. This CDR3 is CASSLTRAETQYF. The CDR3 region has the DNA TGTGCCAGCAGCTTGACGAGGGCAGAGACCCAGTACTTC.

As concerns this clone: Other DNA sequences in the same sample also yield this CDR3. The chain has TRBV5-1 and TRBJ2-5; 10 bases match TRBD1. The CDR3 loop spans 14 amino acids. Germline CDR1 and CDR2: SGHRS and YFSETQ. The V and J ends lost 2 bases and 4 bases, in that order; junction bases with no gene match: 2. The CDR3 here is CASSLGQGGETQYF. CDR3 nucleotide sequence: TGCGCCAGCAGCTTAGGACAGGGGGGAGAGACCCAGTACTTC.

The chain carries TRBV11-2 and TRBJ2-2; D might be TRBD1 (5 bases). The CDR3 consists of 14 residues. Germline V lookup: CDR1 SGHAT, CDR2 FQNNGV. Trimming left V 5 bases short and J 4 bases short, with 11 bases between. CDR3 bases: TGTGCCAGCAGCGTCTACAGGAGCACCGGGGAGCTGTTTTTT. This encodes CASSVYRSTGELFF.

The chain employs TRBV5-4 and TRBJ2-1, with TRBD1 matching over 9 bases. This CDR3 has 15 residues. CDR1 SGHNT and CDR2 YYREEE come from the germline V gene (reference sequence). V trimming: 0 bases; J trimming: 6 bases; junction bases outside the gene matches: 4. The CDR3, as DNA: TGTGCCAGCAGCTTGGAGGGGACAGGGCGCAATGAGCAGTTCTTC. Its translation: CASSLEGTGRNEQFF.

The rearrangement uses TRBV12-5 and TRBJ2-1; D perhaps matches TRBD1 (5 bases). CDR1 is LGHNT, CDR2 FRNRAP, per germline. The CDR3 contains 16 residues. Trimming left V 3 bases short and J 4 bases short, with 16 bases between. As DNA, the CDR3 is TGTGCTAGTGGTTTAGACAGCCGCCTCCGATACAATGAGCAGTTCTTC. This codes for CASGLDSRLRYNEQFF.

In DNA, the CDR3 is TGTGCCAGCAGCCCAAGGACAGGGTTCAACACTGAAGCTTTCTTT. It is translated as CASSPRTGFNTEAFF. The chain recombines TRBV7-8 with TRBJ1-1; 8 bases agree with TRBD1. Trimming cost V 5 bases and J 2 bases; bases outside gene matches: 7. Germline-derived CDR1 and CDR2 are SGHVS and FQNEAQ. The CDR3 consists of 15 residues.

The V and J genes are TRBV4-3 and TRBJ2-1; the D is unclear. This CDR3 has 14 residues. The germline gives CDR1 LGHNA, CDR2 YSLEER. The germline V and J ends were trimmed by 0 bases and 5 bases, with 8 bases remaining between them. The CDR3 DNA sequence: TGCGCCAGCAGCCAAGACAGGTCAAACAATGAGCAGTTCTTC. Residues: CASSQDRSNNEQFF.

The chain combines TRBV5-1 with TRBJ2-7, with D hard to call. From germline, CDR1 is SGHRS and CDR2 YFSETQ. CDR3 length equals 13 residues. With 0 bases removed from V and 3 bases from J, the gap between germline ends came to 7 bases. This chain's CDR3 is CASSLGPGYEQYF. The CDR3 DNA sequence: TGCGCCAGCAGCTTGGGCCCGGGCTACGAGCAGTACTTC.